This T cell receptor (beta chain) was recorded in a study of T cells in Graves' hyperthyroidism and ophthalmopathy. This CDR3 spans 16 amino acids. V lost 7 bases to trimming and J lost 4 bases; unmatched junction nucleotides: 12. Germline V gives CDR1 MNHNS, CDR2 SASEGT. From RNA transcripts, TCR beta CDR3 regions were amplified. HTBI primers were used for first-round RT-PCR of the TCR CDR3. TCRdb re-analysed the multiplex PCR reads in MiXCR, keeping a single row per CDR3 protein. Counted here are 480,000 or so distinct CDR3 sequences, around 43% occurring once; the ten biggest clones make up around two fifths.

The sequence was obtained from an adult woman with Graves' disease, either hyperthyroidism or ophthalmopathy (not recorded which). Sequencing input: peripheral blood or thyroid tissue (not recorded which). V and J are TRBV6-1 and TRBJ1-1; 10 bases line up with TRBD1. CDR3 bases: TGTGCCAGCACCCCACTGAACCGGGACAGGGGCACTGAAGCTTTCTTT. Its protein is CASTPLNRDRGTEAFF.